Given below is one T cell receptor beta chain in context. Its target is unknown. This sample is drawn from a study of beta chain features in type 1 diabetes. After removal of 4 bases from V and 8 bases from J, the junction contained 5 bases not matched to a gene. In germline, CDR1 is MDHEN, CDR2 SYDVKM. The CDR3 is made up of 14 amino acids. Every bit of the isolated RNA underwent reverse transcription, so sequencing read expressed TCRB transcripts. Sequencing was performed with immunoSEQ multiplex PCR; in TCRdb, only in-frame clones are kept and a portion is missing. The table lists about 150,000 clones, about 10% of them singletons. General study results and limits: Shortening of TCRB CDR3s, moderate but significant, appeared in all four CD4+ subsets of Type 1 diabetes patients. Sampled from patients, naive, central memory and Treg TCRB repertoires appeared more similar than those sampled from healthy donors.

The chain uses TRBV28 and TRBJ2-6; 7 nucleotides match TRBD1. The specimen was central memory CD4+ T cells from blood. The sequence was collected from a woman aged 25 to 39 with type 1 diabetes. In DNA, the CDR3 is TGTGCCAGCAGTTCCAGGGGGTTGACCAACGTCCTGACTTTC. Translation: CASSSRGLTNVLTF.